These 24 T cell receptor beta chains were all obtained from the same sample, sequenced in a study of control samples from healthy donors and cancer patients (dated by TCRdb to the early 2020s). The library was prepared using the immunoSEQ multiplex PCR assay. TCRdb's version of the immuneACCESS table is confined to in-frame rearrangements and falls short of the full clone set. An unresolved V gene accounts for under half of the shortfall where checked; the remainder is of unknown origin. For this sample there are roughly 120,000 clones; roughly 90% appear just once. 30% to 40% of the sample rests with the top ten. What was sequenced was blood. These receptors were collected from a man in his fifties or sixties in good health.

The J gene is TRBJ1-5, the V gene TRBV27; D unresolved. V was shortened by 2 bases and J by 7 bases, with 12 bases between the two germline ends. The CDR3 totals 14 residues. The V gene's germline CDR1 is MNHEY and CDR2 SMNVEV (reference sequence). The CDR3 loop reads CASSLHGYGQPQHF. The CDR3 DNA reads TGTGCCAGCAGTTTACACGGGTACGGACAGCCCCAGCATTTT.

The V call is TRBV6-6, the J call TRBJ1-2; 9 bases map to TRBD1. Germline lookup yields CDR1 MNHNY and CDR2 SVGAGI (reference sequence). The CDR3 contains 14 residues. The J segment lost 8 bases and the V segment lost 5 bases, leaving 9 bases of the junction unmatched. The CDR3 sequence is CASSPRTGVFGYTF. CDR3 bases: TGTGCCAGCAGTCCCCGGACAGGGGTCTTCGGCTACACCTTC.

This chain links TRBV6-1 with TRBJ1-1, with a tentative D call TRBD1 (6 bases). This CDR3 spans 15 amino acids. The ends were cut back, 2 bases at V and 1 base at J, with 11 bases in the middle. The germline CDR1 and CDR2 sequences are MNHNS and SASEGT. Written as DNA, the CDR3 is TGTGCCAGCAGTGAAATATCGGGGGCGAACACTGAAGCTTTCTTT. Its protein product is CASSEISGANTEAFF.

The gene calls are TRBV3-1 (or the pseudogene TRBV3-2) and TRBJ2-7; D uncertain. The length of the CDR3 is 14 residues. Germline CDR1 LGHDT, CDR2 YNNKEL (reference sequence). Trimming took 3 bases from V and 0 from J, leaving 9 bases between them. The CDR3 reads CASSHRSLSYEQYF. The CDR3 nucleotides read TGTGCCAGCAGCCACCGGTCCCTCTCCTACGAGCAGTACTTC.

This chain joins TRBV14 and TRBJ1-3, with TRBD1 as a possible D gene (5 bases). This CDR3 spans 14 amino acids. Trimming stripped 5 bases from V and 2 bases from J, with 10 bases between. In germline, CDR1 is SGHDN, CDR2 FVKESK. The CDR3 sequence: CASSFRVTGNTIYF. In DNA, the CDR3 is TGTGCCAGCAGCTTCAGGGTCACTGGAAACACCATATATTTT.

V usage is TRBV5-4 and J usage is TRBJ2-3; 11 positions agree with TRBD2. This CDR3 has 16 residues. Trimming at V came to 2 bases and at J to 5 bases, leaving 7 bases not matched to a gene. In germline, CDR1 is SGHNT, CDR2 YYREEE (reference sequence). The CDR3: CASSFKKLAGEDTQYF. Written as DNA, the CDR3 is TGTGCCAGCAGCTTTAAGAAACTAGCGGGGGAAGATACGCAGTATTTT.

The chain couples TRBV6-2 or TRBV6-3 to TRBJ2-7; possible D gene TRBD2, 5 bases. Germline values: CDR1 MNHEY, CDR2 SVGEGT. The CDR3 spans 15 residues. Deletions cut 2 bases from V and 4 bases from J, with 15 bases between. CDR3 protein: CASSYGPGIRYEQYF. For the CDR3, the DNA is TGTGCCAGCAGTTACGGGCCGGGGATACGGTACGAGCAGTACTTC.

The rearrangement links TRBV3-1 (or the pseudogene TRBV3-2) to TRBJ2-3; a weak D match, TRBD2 (5 bases). Germline assignment: CDR1 LGHDT and CDR2 YNNKEL (reference sequence). This CDR3 is 15 amino acids long. The germline V and J ends were trimmed by 1 base and 4 bases, with 12 bases remaining between them. CDR3 coding DNA: TGTGCCAGCAGCCAAGTGAGGGCCGGAGCAGATACGCAGTATTTT. Translated, it gives CASSQVRAGADTQYF.

This chain joins TRBV12-3 or TRBV12-4 and TRBJ2-7; 8 nucleotides match TRBD1. CDR3 length: 13 amino acids. After removal of 8 bases from V and 4 bases from J, the junction contained 7 bases not matched to a gene. The CDR3 nucleotides read TGTGCCAGCCGGCGACAGGGGTTTTACGAGCAGTACTTC. It encodes CASRRQGFYEQYF.

This clone was seen a handful of times. The chain employs TRBV19 and TRBJ1-5, with no clear D. Trimming stripped 4 bases from V and 4 bases from J, with 5 bases between. CDR1 and CDR2 (germline): LNHDA, SQIVND (reference sequence). The CDR3 totals 12 residues. CDR3 protein: CASSRGNQPQHF. CDR3 nucleotides: TGTGCCAGTAGTAGAGGGAATCAGCCCCAGCATTTT.

This chain links TRBV30 with TRBJ1-2; D might be TRBD1 (5 bases). Trimming took off 0 bases at V and 8 bases at J, with 13 bases between the two ends. From germline, CDR1 is GTSNPN and CDR2 SVGIG (reference sequence). The CDR3 has 13 amino acids. DNA of the CDR3: TGTGCCTGGAGTGTAGTCAGGGCGCAGGGCTACACCTTC. This encodes CAWSVVRAQGYTF.

The chain uses TRBV9 and TRBJ1-4; D is possibly TRBD1 (6 bases). V gave up 4 bases and J gave up 6 bases, with 16 bases separating them. The CDR3 length is 15 residues. Looked up from germline, CDR1 is SGDLS and CDR2 is YYNGEE. CDR3 in DNA: TGTGCCAGCAGCCTCTCAGGGGAGGTTGATGAAAAACTGTTTTTT. This encodes CASSLSGEVDEKLFF.

The chain recombines TRBV7-2 with TRBJ1-1; 7 positions agree with TRBD1. With 3 bases clipped from V and 0 bases from J, the junction kept 1 base outside the gene matches. In germline, CDR1 is SGHTA, CDR2 FQGNSA. There are 14 residues in the CDR3. The CDR3 spells CASSLDRLNTEAFF. In nucleotides, the CDR3 is TGTGCCAGCAGCTTGGACAGGCTGAACACTGAAGCTTTCTTT.

This clone has only one observation. The V and J genes are TRBV5-1 and TRBJ1-4; 9 nucleotides align to TRBD1. The CDR3 contains 15 residues. Trimming took 4 bases from V and 4 from J; bases not matched to a gene: 5. Per the germline V gene, CDR1 is SGHRS and CDR2 is YFSETQ. CDR3: CASSPRQGGNEKLFF. CDR3 bases: TGCGCCAGCAGCCCAAGACAGGGGGGTAATGAAAAACTGTTTTTT.

Regarding this clone: In the same sample, other DNA sequences code for this CDR3. The chain recombines TRBV5-4 with TRBJ1-6; 8 bases align to TRBD1. There are 14 residues in the CDR3. V lost 0 bases to trimming and J lost 7 bases; unmatched junction nucleotides: 0. The germline V gene encodes CDR1 SGHNT and CDR2 YYREEE (reference sequence). CDR3 sequence: CASSLGTGNSPLHF. DNA for the CDR3: TGTGCCAGCAGCTTGGGGACAGGGAATTCACCCCTCCACTTT.

The chain couples TRBV27 to TRBJ2-2, with D hard to call. Germline-derived CDR1 and CDR2 are MNHEY and SMNVEV (reference sequence). With 3 bases removed from V and 3 bases from J, the gap between germline ends came to 17 bases. The CDR3 extends over 17 amino acids. The DNA for the CDR3 is TGTGCCAGCAGTTTCCCCACATCCGACCGGGACACCGGGGAGCTGTTTTTT. Translating gives CASSFPTSDRDTGELFF.

This clone was observed a single time. The chain uses TRBV5-1 and TRBJ2-1, with 10 bases fitting TRBD2. The CDR3 consists of 15 residues. Germline assignment: CDR1 SGHRS and CDR2 YFSETQ. V was pared by 3 bases and J by 8 bases, with 8 bases of the junction left unmatched. The CDR3 DNA reads TGCGCCAGCAGCTATCAGCGGGGGGGTTCGGATGAGCAGTTCTTC. Its translation is CASSYQRGGSDEQFF.

The V call is TRBV6-5, the J call TRBJ1-5, with a weak D call TRBD1 (6 bases). V lost 7 bases to trimming and J lost 3 bases, with 13 bases between them. From germline, CDR1 is MNHEY and CDR2 SVGAGI. The CDR3 length is 14 residues. CDR3 loop: CASTTGQNNQPQHF. CDR3 nucleotide sequence: TGTGCCAGCACCACAGGACAGAACAATCAGCCCCAGCATTTT.

V is TRBV18 and J is TRBJ1-1, with no clear D. Per the germline V gene, CDR1 is KGHSH and CDR2 is LQKENI. Trimming shortened V by 3 bases and J by 2 bases, and 19 bases separated the two germline ends. The CDR3 spans 17 residues. The CDR3 region is CASSPTIRTTVNTEAFF. In DNA, the CDR3 is TGTGCCAGCTCACCGACCATTCGGACGACTGTAAACACTGAAGCTTTCTTT.

The chain uses TRBV5-1 and TRBJ1-1; 7 positions match TRBD1. Germline CDR1 is SGHRS and CDR2 is YFSETQ. The CDR3 length is 16 residues. The V and J ends lost 0 bases and 0 bases, in that order; junction bases with no gene match: 5. The CDR3 sequence: CASSLGQGLLNTEAFF. CDR3 sequence (DNA): TGCGCCAGCAGCTTGGGACAGGGTCTCCTGAACACTGAAGCTTTCTTT.

The CDR3 spells CAWGTGGAPRGMKELFF. The CDR3 DNA is TGTGCCTGGGGTACAGGAGGGGCTCCGCGAGGTATGAAAGAACTGTTTTTT. V gene TRBV30 combines with J gene TRBJ1-4; D is possibly TRBD1 (5 bases). Trimming took 5 bases from V and 12 from J, leaving 31 bases between them. The CDR3 totals 17 residues. Germline CDR1 is GTSNPN and CDR2 is SVGIG (reference sequence).

J is TRBJ1-1 and V is TRBV2; TRBD1 aligns across 9 bases. This CDR3 spans 15 amino acids. Germline CDR1 and CDR2: SNHLY and FYNNEI. V lost 7 bases, J lost 2 bases, and 8 bases stayed unmatched. This CDR3 reads CASNPGTGPNTEAFF. The DNA for the CDR3 is TGTGCCAGCAACCCCGGGACAGGGCCTAACACTGAAGCTTTCTTT.

This clone was observed a single time. This chain joins TRBV6-6 and TRBJ1-2, with 8 positions matching TRBD1. CDR3 length: 14 residues. In germline, CDR1 is MNHNY, CDR2 SVGAGI (reference sequence). V lost 5 bases, J lost 3 bases, and 5 bases stayed unmatched. The CDR3 protein is CASSPRTGHYGYTF. The CDR3 region has the DNA TGTGCCAGCAGTCCAAGGACAGGGCACTATGGCTACACCTTC.

The chain carries TRBV18 and TRBJ2-3; TRBD2 might be the D (6 bases). The CDR3 is made up of 13 amino acids. Between the trimmed V and J ends, which lost 6 bases and 5 bases, there was a span of 12 bases. Germline V lookup: CDR1 KGHSH, CDR2 LQKENI. The CDR3 region is CASSFWEEDTQYF. As DNA, the CDR3 is TGTGCCAGCTCCTTCTGGGAGGAAGATACGCAGTATTTT.